The following is a T cell receptor beta chain sequence with its context. The data were obtained in a study of blood T cells in healthy people across ages. A second roughly 7 to 11 cycle PCR used barcoded and J-beta primers. Via MiXCR, TCRdb re-called the 5' RACE reads, giving one row per CDR3 protein. Of 750,000 to 1,000,000 distinct CDR3 sequences listed, almost 30% are singletons. Germline-derived CDR1 and CDR2 are LGHNA and YSLEER. V shed 5 bases, J shed 9 bases, and the junction held 13 bases outside the gene matches. This CDR3 has 15 residues. This sample was also put to use in a study of T cells of mothers and their children.

What was sequenced was blood. The chain employs TRBV4-3 and TRBJ2-1, with TRBD1 matching over 7 bases. The sequence derives from a woman in her 40s in good health. In nucleotides, the CDR3 is TGCGCCAGCAGCTCCGGATACCCACAGGGGAGTGAGCAGTTCTTC. Its translation is CASSSGYPQGSEQFF.